This T cell receptor (beta chain) was sequenced for a study of metastatic and nonmetastatic thyroid tumors. TCRdb ran MiXCR on the PCR reads. This sample has fewer than 20,000 clones, with roughly 25% found just once. The germline V gene has CDR1 MNHEY and CDR2 SVGEGT. CDR3 size: 17 residues. No patient had received any treatment before thyroid surgery. This clone occurred a few times. One end of the junction is discordant with germline, which a read error may explain. Specimen: tumor tissue. The chain joins TRBV6-2 or TRBV6-3 to TRBJ2-3; tentatively, D is TRBD2 (6 bases). The TCR sequence derives from a female donor with papillary thyroid cancer or a benign thyroid nodule (not recorded which). Some clones in this sample may be carry-over from other donors' samples. For the CDR3, the DNA is TGTGCCAGCAGTTACCTGGTGGGGGGAGACCTCACAGATACGCAGTACTTT. It encodes CASSYLVGGDLTDTQYF.